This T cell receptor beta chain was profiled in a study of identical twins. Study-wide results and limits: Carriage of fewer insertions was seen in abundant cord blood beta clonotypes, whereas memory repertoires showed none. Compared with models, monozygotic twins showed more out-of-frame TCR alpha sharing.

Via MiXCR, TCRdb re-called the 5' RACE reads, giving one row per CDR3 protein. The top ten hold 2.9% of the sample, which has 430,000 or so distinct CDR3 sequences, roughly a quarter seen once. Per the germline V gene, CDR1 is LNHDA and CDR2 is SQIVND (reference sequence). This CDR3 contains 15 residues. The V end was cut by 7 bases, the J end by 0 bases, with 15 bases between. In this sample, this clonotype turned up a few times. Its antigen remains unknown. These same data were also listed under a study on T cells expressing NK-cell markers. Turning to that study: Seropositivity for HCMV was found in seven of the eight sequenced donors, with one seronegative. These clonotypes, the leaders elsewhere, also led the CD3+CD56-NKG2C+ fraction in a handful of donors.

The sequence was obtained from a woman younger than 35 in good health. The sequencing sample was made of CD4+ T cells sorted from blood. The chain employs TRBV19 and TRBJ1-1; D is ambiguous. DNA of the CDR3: TGTGCCAGTATTGAAGCCCGGAGAATGAACACTGAAGCTTTCTTT. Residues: CASIEARRMNTEAFF.